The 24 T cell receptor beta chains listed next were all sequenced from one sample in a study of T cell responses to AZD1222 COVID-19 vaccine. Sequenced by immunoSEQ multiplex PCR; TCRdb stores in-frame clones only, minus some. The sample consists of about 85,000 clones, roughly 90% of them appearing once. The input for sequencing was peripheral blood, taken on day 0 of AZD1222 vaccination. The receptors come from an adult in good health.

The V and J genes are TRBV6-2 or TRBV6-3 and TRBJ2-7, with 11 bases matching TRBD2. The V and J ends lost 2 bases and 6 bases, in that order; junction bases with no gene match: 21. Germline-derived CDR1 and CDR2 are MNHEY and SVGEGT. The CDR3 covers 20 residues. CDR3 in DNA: TGTGCCAGCAGTTACCGGTTGGGCACTGTAGCGGGAGGGCCGAGGACCGAGCAGTACTTC. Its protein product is CASSYRLGTVAGGPRTEQYF.

In nucleotides, the CDR3 is TGTGCCAGAAGCGTTCAGGGAGGGCCCTACTACGAGCAGTACTTC. Its translation is CARSVQGGPYYEQYF. V is TRBV5-3 and J is TRBJ2-7, with 7 bases identical to TRBD2. TRBV5-3 is filed as an ORF, its function uncertain. The CDR3 loop spans 15 amino acids. V dropped 4 bases and J dropped 3; count of bases not matched to a gene: 10.

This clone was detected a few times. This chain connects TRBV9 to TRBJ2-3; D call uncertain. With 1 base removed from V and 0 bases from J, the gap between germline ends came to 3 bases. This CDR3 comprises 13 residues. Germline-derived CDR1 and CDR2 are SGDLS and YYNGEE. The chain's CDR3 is CASSVTSTDTQYF. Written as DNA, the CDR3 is TGTGCCAGCAGCGTAACTAGCACAGATACGCAGTATTTT.

The CDR3 DNA sequence: TGTGCCAGTAGTCCCGGACAGGTTCTGAGGACAGATACGCAGTATTTT. This sequence encodes CASSPGQVLRTDTQYF. The chain links TRBV19 to TRBJ2-3; 7 positions match TRBD1. The length of the CDR3 is 16 residues. The trim removed 5 bases at V and 3 bases at J, leaving 11 bases unmatched. Germline CDR1 reads LNHDA; CDR2 reads SQIVND (reference sequence).

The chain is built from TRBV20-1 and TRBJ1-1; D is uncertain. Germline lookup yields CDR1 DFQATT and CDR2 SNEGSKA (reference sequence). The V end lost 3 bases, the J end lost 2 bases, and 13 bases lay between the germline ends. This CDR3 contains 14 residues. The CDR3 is CSASPGSYNTEAFF. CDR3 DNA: TGCAGTGCTAGTCCAGGCAGTTATAACACTGAAGCTTTCTTT.

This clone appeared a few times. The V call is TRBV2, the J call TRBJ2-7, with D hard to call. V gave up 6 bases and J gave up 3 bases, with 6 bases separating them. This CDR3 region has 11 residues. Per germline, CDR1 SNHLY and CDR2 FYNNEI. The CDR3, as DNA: TGTGCCAGCAGGGGATACTACGAGCAGTACTTC. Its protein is CASRGYYEQYF. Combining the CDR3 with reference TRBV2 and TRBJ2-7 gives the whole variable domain EPEVTQTPSHQVTQMGQEVILRCVPISNHLYFYWYRQILGQKVEFLVSFYNNEISEKSEIFDDQFSVERPDGSNFTLKIRSTKLEDSAMYFCASRGYYEQYFGPGTRLTVT.

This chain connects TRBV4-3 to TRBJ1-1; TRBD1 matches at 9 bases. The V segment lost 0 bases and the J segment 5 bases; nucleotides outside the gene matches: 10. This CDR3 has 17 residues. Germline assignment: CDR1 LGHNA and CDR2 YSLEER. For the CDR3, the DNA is TGCGCCAGCAGCCAAGAGGGGGGGGACAGGGTTTCTACTGAAGCTTTCTTT. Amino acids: CASSQEGGDRVSTEAFF.

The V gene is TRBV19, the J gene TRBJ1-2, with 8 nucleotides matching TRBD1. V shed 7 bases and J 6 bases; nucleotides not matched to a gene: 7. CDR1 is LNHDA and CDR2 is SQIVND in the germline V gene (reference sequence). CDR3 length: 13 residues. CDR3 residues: CASTNRGFDGYTF. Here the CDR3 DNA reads TGTGCCAGTACCAACAGGGGGTTTGATGGCTACACCTTC.

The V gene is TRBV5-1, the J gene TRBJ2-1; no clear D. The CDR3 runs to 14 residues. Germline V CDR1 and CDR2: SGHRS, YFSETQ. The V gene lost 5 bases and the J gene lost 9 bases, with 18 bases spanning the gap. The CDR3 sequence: CASSVRALGGEQFF. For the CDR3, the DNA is TGCGCCAGCAGTGTTCGGGCCTTGGGTGGTGAGCAGTTCTTC.

Here the CDR3 DNA reads TGTGCCAGCAGTGCTGCTAGCGGGAGGGTCGGGGAGCTGTTTTTT. Amino acid sequence: CASSAASGRVGELFF. The chain employs TRBV2 and TRBJ2-2, with 12 bases matching TRBD2. Germline CDR1 is SNHLY and CDR2 is FYNNEI. Trimming took 4 bases from V and 7 from J; bases not matched to a gene: 4. This CDR3 contains 15 residues.

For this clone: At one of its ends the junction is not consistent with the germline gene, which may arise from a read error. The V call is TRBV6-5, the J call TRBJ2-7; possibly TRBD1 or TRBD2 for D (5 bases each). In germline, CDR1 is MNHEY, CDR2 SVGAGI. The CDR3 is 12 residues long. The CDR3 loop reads CASNLGRDAPGF. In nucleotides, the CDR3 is TGTGCCAGCAACCTGGGACGGGACGCCCCGGGCTTC.

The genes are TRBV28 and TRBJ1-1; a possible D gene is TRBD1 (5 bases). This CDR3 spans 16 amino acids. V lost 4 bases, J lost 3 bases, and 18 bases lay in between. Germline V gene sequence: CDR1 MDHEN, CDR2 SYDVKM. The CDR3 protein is CASSSPQGGFDTEAFF. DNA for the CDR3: TGTGCCAGCAGTTCCCCCCAGGGAGGTTTCGACACTGAAGCTTTCTTT. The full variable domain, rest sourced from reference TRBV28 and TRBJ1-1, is DVKVTQSSRYLVKRTGEKVFLECVQDMDHENMFWYRQDPGLGLRLIYFSYDVKMKEKGDIPEGYSVSREKKERFSLILESASTNQTSMYLCASSSPQGGFDTEAFFGQGTRLTVV.

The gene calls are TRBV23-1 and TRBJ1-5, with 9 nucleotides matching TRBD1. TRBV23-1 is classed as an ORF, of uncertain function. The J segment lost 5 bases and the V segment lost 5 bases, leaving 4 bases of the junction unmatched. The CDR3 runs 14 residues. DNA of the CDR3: TGCGCCAGCAGTTGCCGGGACAGGGATCAGCCCCAGCATTTT. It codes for CASSCRDRDQPQHF.

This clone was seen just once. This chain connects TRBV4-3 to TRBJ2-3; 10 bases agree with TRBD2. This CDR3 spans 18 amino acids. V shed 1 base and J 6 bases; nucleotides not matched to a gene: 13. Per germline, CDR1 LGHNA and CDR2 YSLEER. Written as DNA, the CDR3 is TGCGCCAGCAGCCAAGGTCTTGGGCTAGCGGGAGTGGCTGATACGCAGTATTTT. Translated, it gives CASSQGLGLAGVADTQYF.

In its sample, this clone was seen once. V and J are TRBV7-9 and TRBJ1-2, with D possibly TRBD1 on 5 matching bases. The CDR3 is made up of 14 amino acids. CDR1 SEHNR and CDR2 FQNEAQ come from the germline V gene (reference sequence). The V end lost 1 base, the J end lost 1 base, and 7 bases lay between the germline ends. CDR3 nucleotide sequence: TGTGCCAGCAGCTTAGGTGGGGGTAACTATGGCTACACCTTC. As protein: CASSLGGGNYGYTF.

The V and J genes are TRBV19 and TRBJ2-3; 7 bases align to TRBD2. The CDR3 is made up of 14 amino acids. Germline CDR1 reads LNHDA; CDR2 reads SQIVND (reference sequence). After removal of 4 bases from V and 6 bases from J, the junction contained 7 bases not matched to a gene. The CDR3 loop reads CASSSGSKSDTQYF. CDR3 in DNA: TGTGCCAGTAGTAGCGGGAGTAAATCGGATACGCAGTATTTT.

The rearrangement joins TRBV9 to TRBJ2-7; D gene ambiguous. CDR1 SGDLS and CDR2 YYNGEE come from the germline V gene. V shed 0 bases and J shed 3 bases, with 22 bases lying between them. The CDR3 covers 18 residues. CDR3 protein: CASSVVAGGPGRSYEQYF. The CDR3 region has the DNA TGTGCCAGCAGCGTAGTTGCCGGCGGTCCGGGCCGTAGCTACGAGCAGTACTTC.

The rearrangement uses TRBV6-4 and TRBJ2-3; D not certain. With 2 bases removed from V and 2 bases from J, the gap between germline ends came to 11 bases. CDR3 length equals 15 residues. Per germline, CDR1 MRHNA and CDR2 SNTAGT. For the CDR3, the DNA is TGTGCCAGCAGTGACCTGGGCGGACCCACAGATACGCAGTATTTT. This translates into CASSDLGGPTDTQYF.

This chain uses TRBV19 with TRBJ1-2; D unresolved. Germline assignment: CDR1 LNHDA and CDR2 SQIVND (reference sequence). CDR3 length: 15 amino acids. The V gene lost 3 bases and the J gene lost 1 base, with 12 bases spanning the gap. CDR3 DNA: TGTGCCAGTAGTATTGCCGCGGGCAGTAACTATGGCTACACCTTC. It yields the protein CASSIAAGSNYGYTF.

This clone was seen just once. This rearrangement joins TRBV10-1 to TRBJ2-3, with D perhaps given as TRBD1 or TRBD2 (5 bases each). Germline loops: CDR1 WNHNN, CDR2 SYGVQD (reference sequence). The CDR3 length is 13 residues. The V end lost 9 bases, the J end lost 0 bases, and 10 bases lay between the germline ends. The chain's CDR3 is CASGDPSTDTQYF. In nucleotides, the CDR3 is TGCGCCAGTGGGGACCCTAGCACAGATACGCAGTATTTT.

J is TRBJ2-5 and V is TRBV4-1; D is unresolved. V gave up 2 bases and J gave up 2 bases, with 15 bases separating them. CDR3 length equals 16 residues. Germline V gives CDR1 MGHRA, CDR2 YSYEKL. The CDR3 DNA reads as TGCGCCAGCAGCCAAATTCTCTCGACTGTGCAAGAGACCCAGTACTTC. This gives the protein CASSQILSTVQETQYF.

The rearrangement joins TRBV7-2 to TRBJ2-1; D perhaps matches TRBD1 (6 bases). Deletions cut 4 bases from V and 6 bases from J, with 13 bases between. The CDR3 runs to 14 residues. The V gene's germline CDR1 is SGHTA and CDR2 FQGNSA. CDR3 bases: TGTGCCAGCAGCTGGCAGGGGATAAGCAATGAGCAGTTCTTC. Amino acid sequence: CASSWQGISNEQFF.

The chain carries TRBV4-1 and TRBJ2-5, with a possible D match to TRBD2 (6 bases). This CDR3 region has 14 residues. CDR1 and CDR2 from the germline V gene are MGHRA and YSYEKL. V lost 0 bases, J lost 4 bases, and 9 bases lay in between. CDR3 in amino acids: CASSQDSSAETQYF. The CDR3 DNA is TGCGCCAGCAGCCAAGATTCTAGCGCAGAGACCCAGTACTTC.

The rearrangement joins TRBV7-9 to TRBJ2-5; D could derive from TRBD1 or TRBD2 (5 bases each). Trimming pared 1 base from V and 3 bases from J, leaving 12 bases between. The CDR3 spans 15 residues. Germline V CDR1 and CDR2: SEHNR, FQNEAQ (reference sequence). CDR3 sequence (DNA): TGTGCCAGCAGCTTAGAGTTCGGGGCTAAAGAGACCCAGTACTTC. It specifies CASSLEFGAKETQYF.